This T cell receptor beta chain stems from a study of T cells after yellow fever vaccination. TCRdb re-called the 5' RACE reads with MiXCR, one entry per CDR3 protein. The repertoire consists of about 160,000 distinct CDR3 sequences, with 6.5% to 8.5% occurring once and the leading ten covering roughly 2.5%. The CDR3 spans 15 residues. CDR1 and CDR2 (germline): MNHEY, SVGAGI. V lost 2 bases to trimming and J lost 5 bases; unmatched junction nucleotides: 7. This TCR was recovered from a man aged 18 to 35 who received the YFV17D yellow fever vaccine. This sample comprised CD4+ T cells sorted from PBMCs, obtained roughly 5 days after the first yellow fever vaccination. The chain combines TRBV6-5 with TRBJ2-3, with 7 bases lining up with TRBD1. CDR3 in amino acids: CASSYRTGKRDTQYF. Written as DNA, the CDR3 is TGTGCCAGCAGTTACAGGACAGGAAAACGAGATACGCAGTATTTT.